The sequence of this T cell receptor beta chain was determined in a study of blood T cell repertoires in COVID-19. As for the study in general: There were acute and convalescent COVID-19 samples, and they came from the United States, Italy and Spain.

In Seattle, patients joined the study during active infection and were tracked longitudinally. Germline-derived CDR1 and CDR2 are MNHNY and SVGAGI (reference sequence). V lost 0 bases, J lost 1 base, and 2 bases stayed unmatched. The CDR3 is made up of 15 amino acids. Source study methods: Amplified reference gene primers provided the basis for estimating nucleated cell counts. The protocol was immunoSEQ multiplex PCR, while the TCRdb copy is restricted to in-frame clones and leaves out a portion. That table gives V, J and clone size, and the DNA gave D and trimming. Seen here are more than 150,000 clones, about four fifths observed once, and the top ten hold 12%.

The TCR comes from a woman older than 75 with COVID-19, enrolled during active disease. The sample taken for sequencing was peripheral blood. The chain has TRBV6-6 and TRBJ1-1, with 7 bases fitting TRBD1. The CDR3, as DNA: TGTGCCAGCAGTTACTCGGGGACAGCGAACACTGAAGCTTTCTTT. Translation gives CASSYSGTANTEAFF.